The rows below give T cell receptor beta chains drawn from one sample of a study of beta chain features in type 1 diabetes. Profiled with immunoSEQ multiplex PCR; TCRdb holds only in-frame clones, not every one. In the table there are roughly 300,000 clones, 6.5% to 10% of which are singletons. Source material: central memory CD4+ T cells from blood. The receptors shown here come from a woman under 30 in good health. CDR3s include the opening cysteine and the closing phenylalanine or tryptophan. A D gene is named only where the DNA matches it firmly. Clone sizes are given selectively: once, few, many, or a class where the clone is expanded.

few	-	TRBV7-2	TRBJ2-5	TGTGCCAGCAGCTTAGCTGGCTCAGAGACCCAGTACTTC	CASSLAGSETQYF
-	-	TRBV4-2	TRBJ1-5	TGTGCCAGCAGCCAAGGGGTCAGGAGCAATCAGCCCCAGCATTTT	CASSQGVRSNQPQHF
-	TRBD2	TRBV7-6	TRBJ2-7	TGTGCCAGCAGCCCCACCGGGACTAGAGTCTACGAGCAGTACTTC	CASSPTGTRVYEQYF
-	TRBD2	TRBV15	TRBJ2-1	TGTGCCACCAGCAGAGGACTAGCCTATGAGCAGTTCTTC	CATSRGLAYEQFF
-	TRBD2	TRBV10-3	TRBJ2-1	TGTGCCATCAGCCGGTGGACTAGCGGGAGGGTGACCTACAATGAGCAGTTCTTC	CAISRWTSGRVTYNEQFF
many	-	TRBV28	TRBJ2-2	TGTGCCAGCACCCAGGACTCCCTAATAAACACCGGGGAGCTGTTTTTT	CASTQDSLINTGELFF
few	-	TRBV28	TRBJ1-2	TGTGCCAGCAGAGGACAAGTCAGGTCTGGTGGCTACACCTTC	CASRGQVRSGGYTF
few	-	TRBV27	TRBJ1-2	TGTGCCAGCAGTTTCCGAGGGTCATATGGCTACACCTTC	CASSFRGSYGYTF
many	-	TRBV19	TRBJ1-5	TGTGCCAGTAGTATGGCCGGGGGCTATAGCAATCAGCCCCAGCATTTT	CASSMAGGYSNQPQHF
few	-	TRBV4-3	TRBJ1-2	TGCGCCAGCAGCCAAGATCAGGGGATAGGAGGCTACACCTTC	CASSQDQGIGGYTF
few	TRBD1	TRBV15	TRBJ2-1	TGTGCCACCAGCAGACCCCCGGGACAGGACAATGAGCAGTTCTTC	CATSRPPGQDNEQFF
-	-	TRBV28	TRBJ2-7	TGTGCCAGCAGTCCCCCGGGCCGGAGGTACGAGCAGTACTTC	CASSPPGRRYEQYF
-	TRBD2	TRBV11-3	TRBJ2-7	TGTGCCAGCAGCCCCGGACTAGCGGGAGGGCCGAGGGAGCAGTACTTC	CASSPGLAGGPREQYF
many	-	TRBV4-2	TRBJ2-5	TGTGCCAGCGGGGATGAGACCCAGTACTTC	CASGDETQYF